The rows below give T cell receptor beta chains drawn from one sample of a study of blood T cell repertoires in COVID-19. The repertoire was sequenced with immunoSEQ multiplex PCR; TCRdb's copy has only in-frame clones and lacks some. The table lists 250,000 to 300,000 clones, roughly 80% of them singletons. Sample: PBMCs or T cells enriched from blood (not recorded which). The receptors stem from a man aged 40-50 years who had been exposed to COVID-19. The CDR3 runs from the conserved cysteine through the conserved F or W. Each record gives: V gene, CDR3 length, clone size, J gene, D gene, CDR3 protein, CDR3 DNA. The D gene is left open where the match is weak. Clone size, where shown, is once, few, many, or a class for clones that have expanded.

TRBV9	14	-	TRBJ2-2	TRBD2	CASSVGAGIGELFF	TGTGCCAGCAGCGTAGGAGCGGGAATCGGGGAGCTGTTTTTT
TRBV7-9	12	-	TRBJ2-3	-	CASSSEGDTQYF	TGTGCCAGCAGTTCCGAGGGCGATACGCAGTATTTT
TRBV7-9	13	many	TRBJ1-1	-	CASSTYGNTEAFF	TGTGCCAGCAGTACGTACGGGAACACTGAAGCTTTCTTT
TRBV11-2	15	-	TRBJ2-1	TRBD2	CASSLSGRWYNEQFF	TGTGCCAGCAGCCTTAGCGGGAGATGGTACAATGAGCAGTTCTTC
TRBV10-2	17	-	TRBJ2-1	-	CASRGGGGGSSYNEQFF	TGCGCCAGCAGGGGGGGCGGCGGGGGTAGCTCCTACAATGAGCAGTTCTTC
TRBV24-1	15	once	TRBJ1-2	TRBD1	CATSDGRGTPSGYTF	TGTGCCACCAGTGATGGCAGGGGGACTCCGTCTGGCTACACCTTC
TRBV18	15	-	TRBJ2-7	-	CASSPPFATGDEQYF	TGTGCCAGCTCACCCCCCTTCGCTACGGGAGACGAGCAGTACTTC
TRBV7-9	11	-	TRBJ1-1	-	CASNKDSEAFF	TGTGCCAGCAATAAGGACAGTGAAGCTTTCTTT
TRBV7-9	15	-	TRBJ2-5	-	CASSYLAEGRETQYF	TGTGCCAGCAGCTACTTAGCGGAGGGGAGAGAGACCCAGTACTTC
TRBV5-1	15	-	TRBJ2-7	-	CASSLVREKIDEQYF	TGCGCCAGCAGCTTGGTCCGGGAGAAGATCGACGAGCAGTACTTC
TRBV30	13	-	TRBJ2-7	TRBD2	CAWRLAGSYEQYF	TGTGCCTGGAGGCTAGCGGGCTCCTACGAGCAGTACTTC
TRBV28	16	once	TRBJ2-7	TRBD2	CASKGGTTTYDYEQYF	TGTGCCAGCAAGGGTGGGACTACCACCTACGACTACGAGCAGTACTTC
TRBV7-9	13	-	TRBJ2-7	-	CASMPNPGYEQYF	TGTGCCAGCATGCCGAACCCAGGCTACGAGCAGTACTTC
TRBV24-1	19	once	TRBJ2-3	TRBD2	CATRVAGGPFVVATDTQYF	TGTGCCACCAGAGTAGCGGGAGGGCCATTTGTTGTTGCCACAGATACGCAGTATTTT
TRBV6-5	15	-	TRBJ2-3	TRBD2	CASSSTLAGIDTQYF	TGTGCCAGCAGTTCGACTTTAGCGGGAATAGATACGCAGTATTTT
TRBV3-1/TRBV3-2	13	-	TRBJ1-4	-	CASSRLRGEKLFF	TGTGCCAGCAGCCGTTTAAGAGGTGAAAAACTGTTTTTT
TRBV7-3	13	once	TRBJ2-3	-	CASSSHYTDTQYF	TGTGCCAGCAGCTCCCACTACACAGATACGCAGTATTTT
TRBV14	14	-	TRBJ1-6	-	CASSPHRNLGPLHF	TGTGCCAGCAGCCCACACAGGAACCTGGGACCCCTCCACTTT
TRBV6-2/TRBV6-3	17	-	TRBJ2-1	TRBD2	CASSYATSGQRGNEQFF	TGTGCCAGCAGTTACGCTACTAGCGGACAACGAGGGAATGAGCAGTTCTTC
TRBV5-4	13	-	TRBJ2-1	-	CASSLTRSNEQFF	TGTGCCAGCAGCTTGACTCGGAGTAATGAGCAGTTCTTC